The 18 T cell receptor beta chains listed next were all sequenced from one sample in a study of T cell responses to AZD1222 COVID-19 vaccine. Measured with immunoSEQ multiplex PCR; TCRdb has only the in-frame clones, and not every one. The sample includes 150,000 or so clones, approximately 91% seen only once; the top ten take approximately 6.6%. Specimen: peripheral blood, collected after recovery from COVID-19. The receptors were gathered from an adult who had recovered from COVID-19.

This chain uses TRBV7-6 with TRBJ2-1, with D unclear. Germline loops: CDR1 SGHVS, CDR2 FNYEAQ. Trimming left V 3 bases short and J 6 bases short, with 9 bases between. The CDR3 length is 13 residues. The CDR3 DNA sequence: TGTGCCAGCAGCTTGACCTTTCGCAATGAGCAGTTCTTC. It specifies CASSLTFRNEQFF.

This chain connects TRBV9 to TRBJ1-2; a possible D gene is TRBD1 (6 bases). In germline, CDR1 is SGDLS, CDR2 YYNGEE. Trimming took 3 bases from V and 0 from J, leaving 12 bases between them. This CDR3 has 15 residues. In DNA, the CDR3 is TGTGCCAGCAGCGCTACAGGGCTAGCTAACTATGGCTACACCTTC. It codes for CASSATGLANYGYTF.

The V call is TRBV29-1, the J call TRBJ2-1, with a tentative D call TRBD2 (5 bases). Germline CDR1 reads SQVTM; CDR2 reads ANQGSEA. V was shortened by 3 bases and J by 0 bases, with 12 bases between the two germline ends. This CDR3 region has 15 residues. The CDR3 spells CSVDLRASSYNEQFF. In DNA, the CDR3 is TGCAGCGTTGATTTGCGGGCGAGCTCCTACAATGAGCAGTTCTTC.

V and J are TRBV19 and TRBJ1-2, with D maybe TRBD1 (5 bases). This CDR3 comprises 13 residues. CDR1 and CDR2 from the germline V gene are LNHDA and SQIVND (reference sequence). V was cut by 4 bases and J by 3 bases, with 9 bases left in between. CDR3 residues: CASSTQGHYGYTF. The CDR3 nucleotides are TGTGCCAGTAGTACCCAGGGACACTATGGCTACACCTTC.

This sequence joins TRBV19 and TRBJ2-2, with D uncertain. The CDR3 sequence is 14 residues long. Trimming stripped 5 bases from V and 6 bases from J, with 13 bases between. Germline V CDR1 and CDR2: LNHDA, SQIVND (reference sequence). The CDR3 loop reads CASSRGGTAGELFF. The CDR3 region has the DNA TGTGCCAGTAGTCGTGGCGGCACCGCCGGGGAGCTGTTTTTT.

The J gene is TRBJ2-7, the V gene TRBV5-6, with 11 bases aligning to TRBD1. There are 15 residues in the CDR3. Per germline, CDR1 SGHDT and CDR2 YYEEEE. V trimming: 5 bases; J trimming: 5 bases; junction bases outside the gene matches: 9. CDR3 coding DNA: TGTGCCAGCAGTTTACCCGGGACAGGGGGGCACGAGCAGTACTTC. It encodes CASSLPGTGGHEQYF. The full variable domain, in which reference TRBV5-6 and TRBJ2-7 provide the parts outside the CDR3, is DAGVTQSPTHLIKTRGQQVTLRCSPKSGHDTVSWYQQALGQGPQFIFQYYEEEERQRGNFPDRFSGHQFPNYSSELNVNALLLGDSALYLCASSLPGTGGHEQYFGPGTRLTVT.

The chain joins TRBV7-2 to TRBJ2-7; TRBD1 matches at 7 bases. The CDR3 totals 17 residues. With V trimmed by 5 bases and J by 2 bases, 15 bases remained unmatched. Germline values: CDR1 SGHTA, CDR2 FQGNSA. DNA of the CDR3: TGTGCCAGCAGCCTACGCACGGGACAGAACTTTGCCTACGAGCAGTACTTC. Its translation: CASSLRTGQNFAYEQYF.

The chain links TRBV18 to TRBJ1-4, with D perhaps TRBD1 (5 bases). Germline V gives CDR1 KGHSH, CDR2 LQKENI. V was pared by 2 bases and J by 7 bases, with 23 bases between. The CDR3 consists of 18 residues. The CDR3 coding sequence is TGTGCCAGCTCACCAAACCACATTGCCCCCGGACAATCTGAAAAACTGTTTTTT. Translated, it gives CASSPNHIAPGQSEKLFF.

V gene TRBV12-3 or TRBV12-4 combines with J gene TRBJ1-3; D ambiguous. The CDR3 loop spans 13 amino acids. V dropped 0 bases and J dropped 4 bases, with 4 bases sitting between them. Here the CDR3 reads CASSLAPGNTIYF. In nucleotides, the CDR3 is TGTGCCAGCAGTTTAGCCCCCGGAAACACCATATATTTT.

V is TRBV18 and J is TRBJ1-1; a weak D match, TRBD1 (6 bases). CDR1 and CDR2 from the germline V gene are KGHSH and LQKENI. The ends were cut back, 5 bases at V and 3 bases at J, with 16 bases in the middle. CDR3 length equals 15 residues. The CDR3 nucleotides read TGTGCCAGCTCATCAGGGAGGGGGAGGGACACTGAAGCTTTCTTT. It yields the protein CASSSGRGRDTEAFF.

Comments on this clone: The same CDR3 arises from other DNA sequences in this sample as well. This chain joins TRBV3-1 (or the pseudogene TRBV3-2) and TRBJ1-5; TRBD1 is a possible D gene (6 bases). Germline V CDR1 and CDR2: LGHDT, YNNKEL (reference sequence). Trimming cost V 1 base and J 4 bases, with 8 bases left between them. This CDR3 has 14 amino acids. CDR3 loop: CASSQGRGNQPQHF. For the CDR3, the DNA is TGTGCCAGCAGCCAAGGGAGGGGGAATCAGCCCCAGCATTTT.

J is TRBJ1-2 and V is TRBV13; D may be TRBD1 (5 bases). Germline V CDR1 and CDR2: PRHDT, FYEKMQ (reference sequence). Trimming removed 5 bases from V and 8 bases from J, with 27 bases in between. This CDR3 contains 17 residues. CDR3 amino acids: CASSADPTGEDYVGYTF. The CDR3 DNA sequence: TGTGCCAGCAGCGCCGATCCGACGGGGGAGGACTATGTGGGCTACACCTTC.

The chain couples TRBV6-2 or TRBV6-3 to TRBJ1-5; no clear D. Germline assignment: CDR1 MNHEY and CDR2 SVGEGT. The CDR3 is made up of 12 amino acids. Trimming stripped 5 bases from V and 2 bases from J, with 4 bases between. The DNA of the CDR3 is TGTGCCAGCAGTCCGCGCAATCAGCCCCAGCATTTT. This codes for CASSPRNQPQHF.

This chain joins TRBV7-2 and TRBJ1-6; D remains unclear. The CDR3 covers 15 residues. The V and J ends lost 5 bases and 0 bases respectively, with 8 bases between them. Germline CDR1 is SGHTA and CDR2 is FQGNSA. The CDR3 DNA reads TGTGCCAGCAGCACCTACAGCTCCTATAATTCACCCCTCCACTTT. Translated: CASSTYSSYNSPLHF.

The chain recombines TRBV5-1 with TRBJ2-5; D is perhaps TRBD1 (6 bases). V was cut by 2 bases and J by 3 bases, with 11 bases left in between. This CDR3 contains 14 residues. Germline V gene data show CDR1 as SGHRS and CDR2 as YFSETQ. In nucleotides, the CDR3 is TGCGCCAGCAGCTTTAGTCAGGGGAAAGAGACCCAGTACTTC. Protein: CASSFSQGKETQYF.

The J gene is TRBJ1-1, the V gene TRBV6-5; 7 bases match TRBD1. Per the germline V gene, CDR1 is MNHEY and CDR2 is SVGAGI. V lost 6 bases and J lost 2; bases outside the gene matches: 6. The length of the CDR3 is 14 residues. CDR3 in amino acids: CASRAGTANTEAFF. CDR3 nucleotide sequence: TGTGCCAGCAGGGCCGGGACAGCTAACACTGAAGCTTTCTTT.

The V call is TRBV3-1 (or the pseudogene TRBV3-2), the J call TRBJ1-6, with 11 bases lining up with TRBD1. This CDR3 region has 15 residues. The germline CDR1 and CDR2 sequences are LGHDT and YNNKEL (reference sequence). The ends lost 1 base at V and 9 bases at J; junction bases unmatched: 2. CDR3 protein: CASSQAGTGGSPLHF. The CDR3 DNA sequence: TGTGCCAGCAGCCAAGCCGGGACAGGGGGTTCACCCCTCCACTTT.

The V call is TRBV10-3, the J call TRBJ2-7; a possible D gene is TRBD1 (6 bases). The CDR3 consists of 14 residues. Germline-derived CDR1 and CDR2 are ENHRY and SYGVKD. V was trimmed by 4 bases and J by 3 bases, leaving 13 bases between them. Written as DNA, the CDR3 is TGTGCCATCAGTGTTGGGCAGGGGTACTACGAGCAGTACTTC. Translating it yields CAISVGQGYYEQYF.